Presented here are 22 T cell receptor beta chains from one specimen sequenced in a study of T cells after yellow fever vaccination. TCRdb independently ran MiXCR on the 5' RACE reads; one entry per CDR3 protein. This sample has about 320,000 distinct CDR3 sequences, with around 6.8% found just once. The sequencing used PBMCs, collected 45 days after the first yellow fever vaccination. The source of these receptors is a man between 18 and 35 years old who received the YFV17D yellow fever vaccine.

This clonotype was detected ten times or more. This rearrangement joins TRBV7-9 to TRBJ2-7, with TRBD1 matching 9 bases. CDR1 SEHNR and CDR2 FQNEAQ come from the germline V gene (reference sequence). CDR3 length: 14 residues. V dropped 1 base and J dropped 6; count of bases not matched to a gene: 4. CDR3 protein: CASSLGGTGSEQYV. CDR3 bases: TGTGCCAGCAGCTTAGGAGGGACAGGGTCCGAGCAGTACGTC.

In this sample, this clonotype turned up a few times. The genes are TRBV24-1 and TRBJ2-3, with D possibly matching TRBD1 (5 bases). V was clipped by 4 bases and J by 2 bases, with 12 bases between them. CDR1 and CDR2 from the germline V gene are KGHDR and SFDVKD. The CDR3 spans 15 residues. CDR3 bases: TGTGCCACCAGTGACTCCAGACAGCCCACAGATACGCAGTATTTT. Its protein product is CATSDSRQPTDTQYF.

The genes are TRBV18 and TRBJ1-1; 9 bases are shared with TRBD1. There are 14 residues in the CDR3. V was pared by 0 bases and J by 9 bases, with 5 bases of the junction left unmatched. Germline assignment: CDR1 KGHSH and CDR2 LQKENI. In DNA, the CDR3 is TGTGCCAGCTCACCACCGGTAGGACAGGGGAAAGCTTTCTTT. This gives the protein CASSPPVGQGKAFF.

The table lists this clonotype with many counts. The V call is TRBV18, the J call TRBJ2-4; D gene uncertain. Germline V gene data show CDR1 as KGHSH and CDR2 as LQKENI. The CDR3 runs to 14 residues. The V gene lost 3 bases and the J gene lost 1 base, with 7 bases spanning the gap. In nucleotides, the CDR3 is TGTGCCAGCTCACCTACATGGGCCAAAAACATTCAGTACTTC. Its translation: CASSPTWAKNIQYF.

The chain has TRBV7-2 and TRBJ1-6; TRBD1 aligns across 11 bases. CDR1 SGHTA and CDR2 FQGNSA come from the germline V gene. The junction had 8 bases not matched to a gene; V was cut back by 2 bases and J by 11 bases. The CDR3 is made up of 16 amino acids. The CDR3 here is CASSLTGQGGPTPLHF. The DNA for the CDR3 is TGTGCCAGCAGCTTAACGGGACAGGGGGGACCTACACCCCTCCACTTT.

This clonotype occurred many times. The V gene is TRBV18, the J gene TRBJ2-7; TRBD1 matches at 12 bases. V dropped 3 bases and J dropped 7; count of bases not matched to a gene: 7. This CDR3 has 15 residues. Germline V lookup: CDR1 KGHSH, CDR2 LQKENI. In nucleotides, the CDR3 is TGTGCCAGCTCACCCGGGACAGGGGGCCAGCGAGAGCAGTACTTC. Its protein product is CASSPGTGGQREQYF. The full variable domain, in which reference TRBV18 and TRBJ2-7 provide the parts outside the CDR3, is NAGVMQNPRHLVRRRGQEARLRCSPMKGHSHVYWYRQLPEEGLKFMVYLQKENIIDESGMPKERFSAEFPKEGPSILRIQQVVRGDSAAYFCASSPGTGGQREQYFGPGTRLTVT.

The rearrangement uses TRBV6-1 and TRBJ1-6, with 7 positions matching TRBD1. CDR1 is MNHNS, CDR2 SASEGT, per germline. Germline trimming cut 7 bases from V and 10 bases from J; bases unmatched to any gene: 16. There are 16 residues in the CDR3. The CDR3 nucleotides read TGTGCCAGCATCACGGGGTGGGGCAGGGGGGACTCACCCCTCCACTTT. Its protein is CASITGWGRGDSPLHF.

This chain's CDR3 is CASSTTGGLYEQYF. As DNA, the CDR3 is TGTGCCAGTAGTACGACAGGGGGCCTCTACGAGCAGTACTTC. This chain links TRBV19 with TRBJ2-7, with 10 bases aligning to TRBD1. With V trimmed by 4 bases and J by 3 bases, 3 bases remained unmatched. Germline V gene sequence: CDR1 LNHDA, CDR2 SQIVND (reference sequence). CDR3 length: 14 residues.

Ten or more counts support this clonotype. The chain uses TRBV5-1 and TRBJ1-1, with TRBD1 matching over 9 bases. Germline trimming cut 0 bases from V and 0 bases from J; bases unmatched to any gene: 6. This CDR3 spans 17 amino acids. Per germline, CDR1 SGHRS and CDR2 YFSETQ. The CDR3 spells CASSLVSQGAMNTEAFF. Here the CDR3 DNA reads TGCGCCAGCAGCTTGGTTTCACAGGGGGCCATGAACACTGAAGCTTTCTTT.

This clonotype has more than one count but fewer than ten. This chain links TRBV11-2 with TRBJ2-3; D not resolved. The CDR3 loop spans 15 amino acids. Deletions cut 1 base from V and 0 bases from J, with 8 bases between. Germline CDR1 and CDR2: SGHAT and FQNNGV. CDR3 in DNA: TGTGCCAGCAGCTTAGCCAGGATCAGCACAGATACGCAGTATTTT. Its protein product is CASSLARISTDTQYF.

The J gene is TRBJ2-1, the V gene TRBV3-1; 10 nucleotides align to TRBD2. J gave up 7 bases and V 4 bases, and 10 bases lay outside the gene matches. The CDR3 loop spans 16 amino acids. CDR1 is LGHDT, CDR2 YNNKEL, per germline (reference sequence). The CDR3 DNA reads as TGTGCCAGCAGCCTCCGCAGCGGGGGGGAGCCTAATGAGCAGTTCTTC. The encoded protein is CASSLRSGGEPNEQFF.

This clonotype occurred many times. J is TRBJ2-6 and V is TRBV6-5, with D unclear. V was pared by 2 bases and J by 3 bases, with 11 bases between. The CDR3 consists of 16 residues. Per the germline V gene, CDR1 is MNHEY and CDR2 is SVGAGI. CDR3 region: CASSYTWGLGANVLTF. The CDR3 DNA sequence: TGTGCCAGCAGTTACACCTGGGGTCTTGGGGCCAACGTCCTGACTTTC.

The sample holds many counts of this clonotype. The rearrangement joins TRBV27 to TRBJ2-7; D gene unclear. The ends were cut back, 2 bases at V and 3 bases at J, with 8 bases in the middle. From germline, CDR1 is MNHEY and CDR2 SMNVEV (reference sequence). The CDR3 runs to 13 residues. The CDR3 coding sequence is TGTGCCAGCAGTTTACGGGCAAACTACGAGCAGTACTTC. Protein sequence: CASSLRANYEQYF.

This chain joins TRBV11-2 and TRBJ2-1; tentative D call: TRBD2 (6 bases). The length of the CDR3 is 15 residues. The germline CDR1 and CDR2 sequences are SGHAT and FQNNGV. Trimming pared 4 bases from V and 10 bases from J, leaving 20 bases between. The CDR3 loop reads CASSSGGLQNLEQFF. The DNA of the CDR3 is TGTGCCAGCAGCTCCGGGGGACTGCAAAACCTCGAGCAGTTCTTC.

This clonotype was picked up a small number of times. The chain links TRBV5-6 to TRBJ2-1; no clear D gene. The V end was cut by 3 bases, the J end by 8 bases, with 15 bases between. Germline CDR1 and CDR2: SGHDT and YYEEEE. This CDR3 is 14 amino acids long. DNA of the CDR3: TGTGCCAGCAGCTCAATGGTCCGAACCGATGAGCAGTTCTTC. It yields the protein CASSSMVRTDEQFF.

This clonotype was seen only a few times. The rearrangement joins TRBV5-1 to TRBJ2-5; D may match TRBD1 or TRBD2 (6 bases each). This CDR3 region has 13 residues. In germline, CDR1 is SGHRS, CDR2 YFSETQ. The ends were cut back, 8 bases at V and 5 bases at J, with 16 bases in the middle. This CDR3 is CASHEGGAETQYF. The CDR3 bases are TGCGCCAGTCATGAGGGGGGCGCGGAGACCCAGTACTTC.

This chain uses TRBV7-2 with TRBJ1-2, with 7 nucleotides matching TRBD1. J gave up 8 bases and V 5 bases, and 11 bases lay outside the gene matches. CDR1 is SGHTA, CDR2 FQGNSA, per germline. This CDR3 has 14 amino acids. This CDR3 is CASSQTQGSTGYTF. As DNA, the CDR3 is TGTGCCAGCAGCCAGACACAGGGGAGTACGGGCTACACCTTC. Complete variable domain (other parts from reference TRBV7-2 and TRBJ1-2): GAGVSQSPSNKVTEKGKDVELRCDPISGHTALYWYRQSLGQGLEFLIYFQGNSAPDKSGLPSDRFSAERTGGSVSTLTIQRTQQEDSAVYLCASSQTQGSTGYTFGSGTRLTVV.

This clonotype has only a few counts. The chain joins TRBV4-3 to TRBJ2-5; 9 positions agree with TRBD2. Germline V gene data show CDR1 as LGHNA and CDR2 as YSLEER. The CDR3 extends over 18 amino acids. The V and J ends lost 1 base and 5 bases, in that order; junction bases with no gene match: 14. CDR3 coding DNA: TGCGCCAGCAGCCAAGGATCATTGAAGGCGGGGGGGCCTGAGACCCAGTACTTC. Translating gives CASSQGSLKAGGPETQYF.

CDR3: CATSLGESNEKLFF. The CDR3 nucleotides are TGTGCCACCAGCCTAGGGGAGTCTAATGAAAAACTGTTTTTT. The genes are TRBV15 and TRBJ1-4, with a possible D match to TRBD1 (5 bases). The CDR3 runs 14 residues. Per germline, CDR1 LNHNV and CDR2 YYDKDF (reference sequence). V lost 5 bases, J lost 3 bases, and 10 bases lay in between.

This sequence joins TRBV6-5 and TRBJ2-5, with D uncertain. The CDR3 spans 13 residues. Trimming took 2 bases from V and 4 from J, leaving 8 bases between them. The germline V gene encodes CDR1 MNHEY and CDR2 SVGAGI. The CDR3 reads CASSYARLETQYF. DNA of the CDR3: TGTGCCAGCAGTTACGCAAGATTAGAGACCCAGTACTTC.

A few counts support this clonotype. For the CDR3, the DNA is TGTGCCAGCAGCTTGAGGGTACGGACAGGGGGAACAGATACGCAGTATTTT. This codes for CASSLRVRTGGTDTQYF. V and J are TRBV5-6 and TRBJ2-3, with TRBD1 matching 10 bases. The ends lost 1 base at V and 3 bases at J; junction bases unmatched: 8. This CDR3 contains 17 residues. CDR1 and CDR2 (germline): SGHDT, YYEEEE. Supplemented by reference TRBV5-6 and TRBJ2-3, the full variable domain reads DAGVTQSPTHLIKTRGQQVTLRCSPKSGHDTVSWYQQALGQGPQFIFQYYEEEERQRGNFPDRFSGHQFPNYSSELNVNALLLGDSALYLCASSLRVRTGGTDTQYFGPGTRLTVL.

This clonotype was found a few times. The V gene is TRBV2, the J gene TRBJ2-7; TRBD2 might be the D (5 bases). This CDR3 has 14 residues. CDR1 is SNHLY, CDR2 FYNNEI, per germline. V was trimmed by 2 bases and J by 5 bases, leaving 13 bases between them. In nucleotides, the CDR3 is TGTGCCAGCAGTGAAAATCGGGGTCTCAACGAGCAGTACTTC. Translated, it gives CASSENRGLNEQYF.